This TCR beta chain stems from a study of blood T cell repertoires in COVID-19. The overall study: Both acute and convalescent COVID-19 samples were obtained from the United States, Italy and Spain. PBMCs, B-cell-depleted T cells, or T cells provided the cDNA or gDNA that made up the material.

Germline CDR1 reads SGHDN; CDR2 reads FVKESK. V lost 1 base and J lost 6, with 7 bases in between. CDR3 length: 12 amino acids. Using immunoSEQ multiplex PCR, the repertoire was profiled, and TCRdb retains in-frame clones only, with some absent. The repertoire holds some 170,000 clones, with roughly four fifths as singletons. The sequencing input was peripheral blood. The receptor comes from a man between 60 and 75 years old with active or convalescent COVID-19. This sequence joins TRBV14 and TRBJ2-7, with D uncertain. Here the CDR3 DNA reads TGTGCCAGCAGCCAAGGGCCGTCCGAGCAGTACTTC. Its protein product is CASSQGPSEQYF.